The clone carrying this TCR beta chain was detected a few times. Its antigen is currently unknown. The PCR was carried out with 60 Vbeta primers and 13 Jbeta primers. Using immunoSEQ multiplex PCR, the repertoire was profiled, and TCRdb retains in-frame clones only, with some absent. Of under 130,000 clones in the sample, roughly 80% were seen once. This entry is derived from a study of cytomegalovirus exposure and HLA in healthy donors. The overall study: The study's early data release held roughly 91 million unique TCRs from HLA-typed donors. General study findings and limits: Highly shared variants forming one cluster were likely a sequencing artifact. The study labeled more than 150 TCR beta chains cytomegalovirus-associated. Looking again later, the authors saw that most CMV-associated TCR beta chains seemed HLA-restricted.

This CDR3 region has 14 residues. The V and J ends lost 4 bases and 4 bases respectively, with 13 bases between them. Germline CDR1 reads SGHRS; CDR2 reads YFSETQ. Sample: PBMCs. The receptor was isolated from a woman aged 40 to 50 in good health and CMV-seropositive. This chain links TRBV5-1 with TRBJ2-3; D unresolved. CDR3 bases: TGCGCCAGCAGCCCCTTCTTTGAGGCAGATACGCAGTATTTT. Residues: CASSPFFEADTQYF.